A single sample gave rise to the 7 T cell receptor beta chains below, sequenced in a study of shared clonotypes between healthy human individuals. Clones were read by immunoSEQ multiplex PCR, and TCRdb kept only the in-frame ones, dropping some. The top ten hold roughly 0.35% of the sample, which has approximately 1.5 million clones, 97% to 99% seen once. Sequencing input: naive CD4+ T cells sorted from blood. Stated subset: CD45RA+ positively selected. All receptors come from a man younger than 45 in good health.

Note on this clone: In the same sample, other DNA sequences code for this CDR3. V usage is TRBV7-2 and J usage is TRBJ2-1; 11 bases line up with TRBD2. There are 13 residues in the CDR3. From germline, CDR1 is SGHTA and CDR2 FQGNSA. The V gene end was trimmed by 6 bases and the J gene end by 8 bases; junction bases not matched to a gene: 3. In DNA form, the CDR3 reads TGTGCCAGCAGTCGACTAGCGGGGTATGAGCAGTTCTTC. Translating it yields CASSRLAGYEQFF.

The chain has TRBV28 and TRBJ2-7; 7 bases line up with TRBD2. This CDR3 has 17 residues. CDR1 and CDR2 from the germline V gene are MDHEN and SYDVKM. Unmatched junction bases numbered 19, after V lost 7 bases and J lost 4 bases. CDR3 nucleotide sequence: TGTGCCAGCACCCCCAGGCGCCGCGGGGGAACGGAGTACGAGCAGTACTTC. This encodes CASTPRRRGGTEYEQYF.

Details on this clone: This CDR3 is also generated by other DNA sequences in the sample. J is TRBJ1-2 and V is TRBV6-1; D is uncertain. V lost 0 bases and J 7 bases, leaving 3 bases between the germline ends. Germline V lookup: CDR1 MNHNS, CDR2 SASEGT. The CDR3 loop spans 11 amino acids. The CDR3 region is CASSEAGGYTF. Here the CDR3 DNA reads TGTGCCAGCAGTGAAGCCGGTGGCTACACCTTC.

The chain couples TRBV25-1 to TRBJ2-3, with 9 positions matching TRBD1. CDR3 length: 17 residues. Germline loops: CDR1 MGHDK, CDR2 SYGVNS. V lost 3 bases, J lost 4 bases, and 11 bases stayed unmatched. This chain's CDR3 is CASSDHNRGRWADTQYF. The DNA for the CDR3 is TGTGCCAGCAGTGATCATAACAGGGGGCGATGGGCAGATACGCAGTATTTT.

The chain uses TRBV4-2 and TRBJ2-7; the match to TRBD2 covers 10 bases. The CDR3 covers 16 residues. Germline trimming cut 3 bases from V and 0 bases from J; bases unmatched to any gene: 5. Germline lookup yields CDR1 LGHNA and CDR2 YNFKEQ. CDR3 nucleotides: TGTGCCAGCAGCCATTCTAGCGGGAGAGGCTCCTACGAGCAGTACTTC. Translated: CASSHSSGRGSYEQYF.

In its sample, this clone was seen once. This chain connects TRBV4-2 to TRBJ2-7; TRBD1 matches 9 bases. CDR3 length equals 13 residues. From germline, CDR1 is LGHNA and CDR2 YNFKEQ. V was pared by 5 bases and J by 6 bases, with 5 bases of the junction left unmatched. The CDR3 nucleotides read TGTGCCAGCAGCTGGGACAGGGCCTCCGAGCAGTACTTC. Protein product: CASSWDRASEQYF.

The chain uses TRBV5-4 and TRBJ2-2; TRBD1 agrees at 9 bases. The CDR3 length is 16 residues. Germline loops: CDR1 SGHNT, CDR2 YYREEE (reference sequence). Unmatched junction bases numbered 11, after V lost 4 bases and J lost 7 bases. CDR3 sequence (DNA): TGTGCCAGCAGCGTACCGGGACAGGGAGGAATCGGGGAGCTGTTTTTT. Translation gives CASSVPGQGGIGELFF.